This entry describes one T cell receptor beta chain. Per the original methods: Amplification from reference gene primers served as the basis for estimated nucleated cell counts. Method: immunoSEQ multiplex PCR; TCRdb's copy keeps in-frame clones and lacks some. That table gives V, J and clone size, and the DNA gave D and trimming. The sample has tens of thousands of clones; more than 80% are singletons. The sample comes from a study of blood T cell repertoires in COVID-19. Study details: Both acute and convalescent COVID-19 samples were obtained from the United States, Italy and Spain. Sample material is recorded as cDNA or gDNA derived from T cells, B-cell-depleted T cells, or PBMCs.

The V gene's germline CDR1 is SGDLS and CDR2 YYNGEE. The CDR3 consists of 15 residues. The trim removed 4 bases at V and 0 bases at J, leaving 5 bases unmatched. This chain uses TRBV9 with TRBJ2-3; the match to TRBD1 covers 7 bases. The origin of this receptor is a man in his sixties with acute or convalescent COVID-19. Specimen: peripheral blood. The chain's CDR3 is CASSSRQGSTDTQYF. The CDR3 bases are TGTGCCAGCAGCTCACGACAGGGTAGCACAGATACGCAGTATTTT.